The T cell receptor (beta chain) under discussion was sequenced for a study of response to subunit inactivated influenza vaccine. This clonotype was seen at least ten times. Its specificity is unknown. TCRdb ran MiXCR on the RT-PCR reads and lists one entry per CDR3 protein. The table records 450,000 to 600,000 distinct CDR3 sequences, more than 7% of them present only once. Broader study findings: After each seasonal influenza vaccination, few new T cells are recruited, the authors suggested.

This CDR3 has 16 residues. The germline V gene encodes CDR1 DFQATT and CDR2 SNEGSKA (reference sequence). V dropped 5 bases and J dropped 2 bases, with 21 bases sitting between them. The gene calls are TRBV20-1 and TRBJ1-1; perhaps TRBD1 as D (5 bases). The sample here was PBMCs from blood, taken around 25 months after vaccination. The sequence came from a man aged 50 to 69 who received an inactivated influenza vaccine. The CDR3 sequence is CSAQPTAGFENTEAFF. DNA of the CDR3: TGCAGTGCTCAGCCTACTGCAGGGTTTGAAAACACTGAAGCTTTCTTT.